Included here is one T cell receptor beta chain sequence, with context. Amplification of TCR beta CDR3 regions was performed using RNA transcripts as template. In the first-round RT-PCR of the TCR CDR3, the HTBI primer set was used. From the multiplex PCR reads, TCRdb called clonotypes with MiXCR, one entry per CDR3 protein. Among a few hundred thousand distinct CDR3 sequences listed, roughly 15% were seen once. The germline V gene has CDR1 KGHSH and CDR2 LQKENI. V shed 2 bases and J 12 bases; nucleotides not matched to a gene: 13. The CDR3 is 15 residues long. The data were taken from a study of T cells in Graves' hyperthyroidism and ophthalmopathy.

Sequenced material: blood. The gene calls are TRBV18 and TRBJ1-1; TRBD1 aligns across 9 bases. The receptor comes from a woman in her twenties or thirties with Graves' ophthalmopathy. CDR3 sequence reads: CASSPSYRDRDLTFF. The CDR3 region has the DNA TGTGCCAGCTCACCATCCTACCGGGACAGGGATCTGACTTTCTTT.